This T cell receptor beta chain is drawn from a study of cytomegalovirus exposure and HLA in healthy donors (TCRdb year 2017). A note on the overall study: A later analysis indicated that the 130 or so validation repertoires were generated on the platform also employed for the roughly 650 repertoires of the first cohort. The aim of the study was to test whether cataloging public T cell receptors could identify signatures of past pathogen exposure. Besides the first cohort of roughly 640 subjects, a separate validation cohort made up of some 110 different subjects was used. To predict cytomegalovirus infection status, the study brought together high-throughput TCR immunosequencing, statistical association of individual TCRs with disease status, and machine learning.

Overall study results and their limits: A total of roughly 160 TCR beta chains were listed by the study as associated with cytomegalovirus. Most TCR sequences were observed very rarely across donors, whereas some public TCRs were present in many individuals. The classifier was reported to diagnose cytomegalovirus status with high specificity and sensitivity in both the original cohort and the validation cohort. In vitro tests confirmed that a few of the cytomegalovirus-associated TCR beta chains recognize cytomegalovirus antigens. It was suggested by the authors that the approach could potentially be generalized to other disease states and immunological phenotypes. A later analysis found that TCRs clustered in the first cohort also tended to co-occur in the approximately 120 validation repertoires, with approximately 94% of cluster scores above 0. The validation cohort had no HLA typing available for a later analysis, so co-occurrence within that cohort was assessed over all 120 or so repertoires.

Regarding this clone: The specificity of this receptor is unknown. The sample holds no much larger clone one base away, and base qualities are not on file.

Inclusive of the bounding cysteine and phenylalanine, the CDR3 is 12 residues long. Of all the DNA, just the CDR3 is kept, 36 bases in frame from base 1. For CDR1 and CDR2, the germline V gene lists ENHRY and SYGVKD. V and J are truncated by 6 bases and 3 bases respectively, leaving an intervening sequence of 8 bases. The donors were included in the validation cohort of approximately 130 subjects, a group kept apart from the approximately 690-subject first cohort. The library was prepared using the immunoSEQ multiplex PCR assay. The original pipeline was this. A statistical classification framework was built for diagnosing cytomegalovirus status from the catalog of TCR beta chain sequences. Held by TCRdb, this immuneACCESS table contains in-frame sequences only and omits some clones. Under half of the omission traces to an unresolved V gene where checked; the cause of the rest is unknown. V and J calls and clone size follow that table, whereas D and trimming were derived from the DNA. The sample table contains around 140,000 clones; only one count was recorded for around 84% of them. 8.7% of the sample is taken by the ten largest.

This receptor was taken from a man aged 18 to 29 in good health and CMV-seropositive. Sequencing input: PBMCs. Here the chain combines TRBV10-3 and TRBJ1-2; possibly the D gene is TRBD1, per 5 matching bases. The base sequence is TGTGCCATCAGGGGGGAGGACTATGGCTACACCTTC. This translates into CAIRGEDYGYTF.